This entry describes one TCR beta chain. No antigen is known for it. The sample originates from a study of cytomegalovirus exposure and HLA in healthy donors listed by TCRdb under 2017. With regard to the full study: According to an earlier analysis of around 600 of the donors, about 179 million T cells yielded roughly 110 million unique TCR beta sequences and approximately 300 Gb of sequence data. The T cell repertoires of 666 subjects were profiled by immunosequencing and related to cytomegalovirus serostatus. The study was designed to test whether signatures of past pathogen exposure could be identified by cataloging public T cell receptors. In a later genetic analysis, genome-wide SNP genotypes for about 55% of the roughly 700 donors were used, and that subset was treated as a discovery cohort. An early release that covered some 640 HLA-typed donors contained about 300 gigabases of sequencing data and 65 million to 100 million unique TCR sequences. High-throughput TCR immunosequencing, statistical association of individual TCRs with disease status, and machine learning were combined to predict cytomegalovirus infection status. Typing coverage differed by locus: A, B, C, DRB1 and DQB1 were typed in about 620-640 donors, DQA1 in about 550, DPA1 in some 610, and DPB1 in 400 to 490. In the later analysis, no new phenotypic data were used to find candidate immune exposures; instead, reliance was placed on TCR beta sequences and their occurrence across donors. Four or five DR-DQ haplotypes were handled as single units for association and clustering because linkage in the cohort was strong. Alongside the repertoire data, information on donor age, sex, ethnicity and CMV serostatus was compiled. A separate validation cohort of more than 100 different subjects was used in addition to the approximately 610-subject first cohort. All discovery cohort repertoires had been generated on a single sequencing platform. HLA typing covered class I and class II loci at four-digit resolution. In an earlier analysis of around 540 of the donors, high-throughput TCR beta sequencing was used to judge whether each TCR beta V gene segment behaved as functional or pseudogenic. Among the 398 genotyped donors, roughly 80% belonged to the genetic ancestry cluster associated with self-reported Caucasian donors. Across under 500 genotyped donors of the cohort, an average of about 220,000 unique TCR beta nucleotide sequences per donor were sequenced, and roughly a sixth of those sequences were non-productive. A later analysis re-analyzed previously published TCR beta repertoires from approximately 670 donors and added high-resolution HLA genotyping to study TCR occurrence patterns. Overall study results and their limits: In a later genetic analysis, fewer N-insertions in productive TCRs were reported among donors in an Asian-associated ancestry cluster than the roughly 700-donor mean. Roughly uniform sequencing depth across donors was assumed in presence/absence analyses, although this assumption may not hold. In an earlier analysis of more than 450 of the donors, most TCR beta V segments were observed in productive rearrangements about 90% or about 30% of the time, broadly matching IMGT annotations. Strong co-occurrence of HLA alleles, especially DR and DQ, made assigning TCR associations to individual alleles difficult. Three of the identified cytomegalovirus-associated TCR beta chains were confirmed in vitro to be specific for cytomegalovirus antigens. An association between a missense DCLRE1C variant and V-gene and J-gene trimming of TCR beta chains was found in a later genetic analysis and replicated in an independent cohort. Across donors, most TCR sequences were observed very rarely, whereas some public TCRs were present in many individuals. Compared with equally common non-associated chains, HLA-associated TCR beta chains in a later analysis were more clonally expanded and had lower generation probabilities. A total of fewer than 200 TCR beta chains were listed by the study as associated with cytomegalovirus. Specific HLA alleles were associated with more than 15,000 TCR beta sequences at a false discovery rate of 0.05 in a later analysis. A further reported finding was that TCR beta sequences accurately predicted the HLA-A and HLA-B alleles for most subjects in the first cohort. Because counts were too low, 15 to 20 rarely observed V segments, including chromosome 9 orphons, were left out of the earlier analysis of 500 to 650 of the donors. Only TCR beta chains were sequenced in this cohort, and the absence of alpha or paired-chain data limited detectable features. Because the 87-base-pair reads could not distinguish some IMGT-functional V segments, including TRBV6-2 and TRBV6-3, those segments were excluded. A cluster of highly shared sequence variants was judged likely to be a technical artifact of the sequencing pipeline. In a later analysis, several top co-occurrence clusters were reported to appear linked to parvovirus B19, influenza, CMV and Epstein-Barr virus. The classifier was reported to diagnose cytomegalovirus status with high specificity and sensitivity in both the original and validation cohorts. In a later analysis, most CMV-associated TCR beta chains were found to appear HLA-restricted, with HLA associations seemingly driven largely by CMV exposure. Correlated functional status among segregating V segments might be attributable to linkage disequilibrium, but an unknown experimental factor could not be ruled out. It was suggested by the authors that the approach could potentially be generalized to other disease states and immunological phenotypes. In a later analysis, TCR association rates were found to vary across HLA loci, with the most associated TCRs seen for DRB1 alleles and the fewest for HLA-C alleles. Because HLA typing was unavailable for some donors at each locus, only the typed subset was used in association tests. Immune exposure information for the cohort was limited to CMV serostatus.

Library creation used the immunoSEQ multiplex PCR assay. A mixture of 60 forward primers for TCR Vbeta segments and 13 reverse primers for TCR Jbeta segments was used in the multiplex PCR. The CDR3 region of rearranged TCR beta genes was amplified from genomic DNA with a multiplex PCR assay. On the Illumina HiSeq System, the amplified TCR beta libraries were sequenced as 87-base-pair reads. The authors' analysis ran thus. A later analysis tallied 75 million to 95 million unique TCR beta chains across the 666 repertoires, and around 12 million of those chains were shared by two or more donors. Raw reads were error-corrected and collapsed into unique sequences with a nearest-neighbor algorithm that merged closely related sequences to remove PCR and sequencing errors. To assign V, D and J gene segments, CDR3 sequences were aligned to IMGT reference sequences. For a sequence to be retained, at least a six-nucleotide match to both a V gene segment and a J gene segment was required. Rearrangements were called productive when the CDR3 lacked stop codons and stayed in frame with V and J; all others were non-productive. CDR3 was defined according to IMGT convention as the region running from the second conserved V-encoded cysteine to the conserved J-encoded phenylalanine. In an earlier analysis of approximately 500 of the donors, sequences lacking an unambiguous match to a single V gene segment were excluded. In an earlier analysis of 587 of the donors, a V segment was called functional when productive rearrangements were above 56.7%, and segregating when the standard deviation between donors exceeded 5%. A statistical classification framework was built to diagnose cytomegalovirus status from the catalog of TCR beta chain sequences. A later analysis assigned V and J genes by comparing TCR nucleotide sequences with IMGT/GENE-DB human TR gene sequences. Using the TCRdist pipeline, a later analysis assigned CDR3 sequences along with most-parsimonious VDJ recombination scenarios. In a later analysis, each TCR beta chain was defined by its CDR3 amino acid sequence together with its V-gene family, and reads lacking a unique V-gene family were excluded. As a way to deal with suspected cross-contamination and a sequencing artifact, a later analysis dropped 450 to 600 nucleotide sequences that were highly shared and had low generation probability. In a later analysis, a clonal expansion index for each public chain was calculated from normalized within-repertoire ranks of inferred template counts. Generation probabilities in a later analysis came from a VDJ recombination model fitted to out-of-frame rearrangements, and those results were checked against IGoR. A later analysis scored TCR-TCR, TCR-HLA and TCR-CMV co-occurrence with hypergeometric tests, applying a repertoire-size bias correction to TCR pairs. In a later analysis, false discovery rates were estimated by permuting HLA or CMV assignments 20 times. A later analysis grouped co-occurring TCRs with DBSCAN, adding TCRdist sequence similarity when clustering within HLA-allele-positive subsets. For co-occurrence clustering, repertoires with fewer than 30,000 or more than 120,000 public chains were excluded, along with several repertoires with anomalous nucleotide sharing. TCRdb stores this immuneACCESS table with in-frame sequences only. Part of the clones is absent; in the studies checked, under half of the shortfall reflects unresolved V genes, and no reason is known for the rest. V and J calls plus clone size are reproduced from that table; the DNA served to infer D and trimming. This sample's records show roughly 43,000 clones. Of the sample, under 1.3% is held by the ten largest clones.

In total, roughly 670 healthy bone marrow donors made up the cohort. At the time of sampling, all cohort members were nominally healthy, though unrecorded immune exposures were likely present. The donor was CMV seronegative and belonged to the group of 380 or so seronegative cohort members. A peripheral blood sample was provided by each donor, and peripheral blood mononuclear cells were used for TCR beta sequencing. Genomic DNA was extracted from the blood cell samples with the Qiagen DNeasy Blood Extraction Kit. Trimming takes 5 bases from V and 6 bases from J, and the germline ends sit 24 bases apart. From a lookup of the germline V gene (reference sequence), CDR1 and CDR2 are SGHAT and FQDESV. CDR3 length: 17 amino acids, cysteine to phenylalanine. Kept here is only the CDR3 DNA, which spans 51 bases and is read in frame from base 1.

The chain is made from TRBV11-1 and TRBJ2-3; the D gene is perhaps TRBD2, from 6 matching bases. Sequencing was performed on PBMCs. This TCR was sampled from a middle-aged woman in good health and CMV-seronegative. The sequence in DNA is TGTGCCAGCAGCCCCCGTGTTTTGGCGGAGGGGATGGATACGCAGTATTTT. This sequence encodes CASSPRVLAEGMDTQYF.